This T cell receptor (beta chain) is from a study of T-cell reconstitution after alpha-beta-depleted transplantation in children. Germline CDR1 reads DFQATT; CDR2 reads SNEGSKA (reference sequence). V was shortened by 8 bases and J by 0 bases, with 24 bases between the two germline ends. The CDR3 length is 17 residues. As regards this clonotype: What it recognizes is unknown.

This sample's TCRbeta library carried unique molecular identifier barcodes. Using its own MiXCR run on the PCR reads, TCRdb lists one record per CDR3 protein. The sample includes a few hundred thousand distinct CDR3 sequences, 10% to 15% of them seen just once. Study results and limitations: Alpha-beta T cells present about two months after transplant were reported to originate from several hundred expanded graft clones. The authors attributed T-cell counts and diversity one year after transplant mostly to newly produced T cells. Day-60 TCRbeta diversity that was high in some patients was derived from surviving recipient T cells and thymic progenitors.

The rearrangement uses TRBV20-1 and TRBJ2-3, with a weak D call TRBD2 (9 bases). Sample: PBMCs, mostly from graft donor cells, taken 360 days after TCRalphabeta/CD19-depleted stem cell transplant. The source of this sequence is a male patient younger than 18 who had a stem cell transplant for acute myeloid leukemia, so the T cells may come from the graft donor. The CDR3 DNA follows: TGCAGTTGCGTACTAGCGGGCCAGGGGGCCAGCACAGATACGCAGTATTTT. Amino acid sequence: CSCVLAGQGASTDTQYF.